The sequence of this TCR beta chain was determined in a study of cytomegalovirus exposure and HLA in healthy donors. The wider study: Genotyping showed roughly 86% of 398 donors falling in the Caucasian-associated ancestry cluster. Study outcomes and limitations: Researchers counted about 150 TCR beta chains as cytomegalovirus-associated.

PCR primers comprised 60 Vbeta and 13 Jbeta primers. This table comes from immunoSEQ multiplex PCR, and its TCRdb copy is limited to in-frame clones, with some not included. The sample comprises roughly 95,000 clones, over 60% of which are singletons, and roughly 4.8% rests with the top ten. In regard to this clone: What it binds is not known.

This CDR3 comprises 16 residues. The junction had 6 bases not matched to a gene; V was cut back by 3 bases and J by 7 bases. The germline CDR1 and CDR2 sequences are KGHSH and LQKENI. This TCR derives from a man aged 25-45 years in good health and CMV-seropositive. Sample: PBMCs. The chain carries TRBV18 and TRBJ2-2; 12 bases are shared with TRBD1. In DNA, the CDR3 is TGTGCCAGCTCACCGGGACAGGGGGCTTCGGTCGGGGAGCTGTTTTTT. This sequence encodes CASSPGQGASVGELFF.